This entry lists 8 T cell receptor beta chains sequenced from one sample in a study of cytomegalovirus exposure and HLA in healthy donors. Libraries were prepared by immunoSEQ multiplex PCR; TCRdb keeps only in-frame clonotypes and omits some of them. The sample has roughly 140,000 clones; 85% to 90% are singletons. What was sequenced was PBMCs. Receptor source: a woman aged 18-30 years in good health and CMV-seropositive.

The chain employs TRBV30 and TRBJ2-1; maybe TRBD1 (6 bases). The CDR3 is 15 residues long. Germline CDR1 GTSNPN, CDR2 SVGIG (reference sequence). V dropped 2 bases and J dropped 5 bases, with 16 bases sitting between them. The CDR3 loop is CAWSYGQYLNNEQFF. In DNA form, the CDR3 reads TGTGCCTGGAGTTATGGACAGTACCTTAACAATGAGCAGTTCTTC.

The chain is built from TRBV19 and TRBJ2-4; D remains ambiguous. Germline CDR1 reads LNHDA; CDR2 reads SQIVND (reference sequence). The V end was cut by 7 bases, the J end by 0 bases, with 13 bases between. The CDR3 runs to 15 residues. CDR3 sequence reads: CASTERLPAKNIQYF. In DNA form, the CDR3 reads TGTGCCAGTACTGAACGGTTGCCAGCCAAAAACATTCAGTACTTC.

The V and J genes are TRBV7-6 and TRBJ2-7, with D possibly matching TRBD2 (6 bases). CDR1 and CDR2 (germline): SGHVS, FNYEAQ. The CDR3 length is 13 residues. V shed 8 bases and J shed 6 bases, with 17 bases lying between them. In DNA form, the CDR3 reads TGTGCCAGCGGTGGGCGGGACGGGGGCGAGCAGTACTTC. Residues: CASGGRDGGEQYF.

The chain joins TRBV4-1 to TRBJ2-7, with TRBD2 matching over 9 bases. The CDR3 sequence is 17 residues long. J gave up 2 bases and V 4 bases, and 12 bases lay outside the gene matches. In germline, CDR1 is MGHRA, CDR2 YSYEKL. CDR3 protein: CASSPLPPLAGTYEQYF. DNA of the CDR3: TGCGCCAGCAGCCCCCTCCCACCCCTAGCGGGAACCTACGAGCAGTACTTC.

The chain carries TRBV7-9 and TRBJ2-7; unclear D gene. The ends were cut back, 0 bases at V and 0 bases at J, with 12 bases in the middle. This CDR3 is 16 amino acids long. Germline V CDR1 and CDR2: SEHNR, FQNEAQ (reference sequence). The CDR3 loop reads CASSLARSVVSYEQYF. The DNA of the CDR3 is TGTGCCAGCAGCTTAGCCCGGAGCGTCGTCTCCTACGAGCAGTACTTC.

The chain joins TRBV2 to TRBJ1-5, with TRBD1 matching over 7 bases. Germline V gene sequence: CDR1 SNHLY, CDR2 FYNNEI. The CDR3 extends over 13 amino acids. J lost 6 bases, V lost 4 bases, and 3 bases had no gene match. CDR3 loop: CASSGGGAQPQHF. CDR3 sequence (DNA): TGTGCCAGCAGTGGAGGGGGCGCTCAGCCCCAGCATTTT.

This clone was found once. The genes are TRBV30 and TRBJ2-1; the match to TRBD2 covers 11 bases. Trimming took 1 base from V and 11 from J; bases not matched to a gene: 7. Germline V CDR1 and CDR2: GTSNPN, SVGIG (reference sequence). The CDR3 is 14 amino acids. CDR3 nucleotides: TGTGCCTGGAGTGCAGGACTAGCGGGTGAGAAGCAGTTCTTC. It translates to CAWSAGLAGEKQFF.

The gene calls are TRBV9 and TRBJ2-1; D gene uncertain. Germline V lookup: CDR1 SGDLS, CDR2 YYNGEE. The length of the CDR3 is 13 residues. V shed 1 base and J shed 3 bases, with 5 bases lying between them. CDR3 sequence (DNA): TGTGCCAGCAGCGTACAGTACTACAATGAGCAGTTCTTC. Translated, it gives CASSVQYYNEQFF.